Sequencing of this TCR beta chain was carried out in a study of cytomegalovirus exposure and HLA in healthy donors. 60 Vbeta and 13 Jbeta primers were used in PCR. Sequencing used immunoSEQ multiplex PCR; TCRdb keeps in-frame clones, though not all of them. Of approximately 180,000 clones in the sample, more than 75% were seen once. This clone was detected only a few times. What it recognizes is unknown. The CDR3 is 15 residues long. Study-wide results and limits: The authors enumerated 150 to 200 TCR beta chains as linked to cytomegalovirus. In a later analysis, the majority of CMV-associated beta chains seemingly showed HLA restriction.

V usage is TRBV5-3 and J usage is TRBJ2-5, with a weak D call TRBD2 (5 bases). The DNA end is more similar to TRBJ2-7, so the J call may be wrong. TRBV5-3 qualifies as an ORF whose function is uncertain. Material: PBMCs. This sequence originates from a woman in her late teens or twenties in good health and CMV-seronegative. The CDR3 DNA reads as TGTGCCTTTACGAGGCCGGGGTACCTCACCTACGAGCAGTACTTC. Translated: CAFTRPGYLTYEQYF.